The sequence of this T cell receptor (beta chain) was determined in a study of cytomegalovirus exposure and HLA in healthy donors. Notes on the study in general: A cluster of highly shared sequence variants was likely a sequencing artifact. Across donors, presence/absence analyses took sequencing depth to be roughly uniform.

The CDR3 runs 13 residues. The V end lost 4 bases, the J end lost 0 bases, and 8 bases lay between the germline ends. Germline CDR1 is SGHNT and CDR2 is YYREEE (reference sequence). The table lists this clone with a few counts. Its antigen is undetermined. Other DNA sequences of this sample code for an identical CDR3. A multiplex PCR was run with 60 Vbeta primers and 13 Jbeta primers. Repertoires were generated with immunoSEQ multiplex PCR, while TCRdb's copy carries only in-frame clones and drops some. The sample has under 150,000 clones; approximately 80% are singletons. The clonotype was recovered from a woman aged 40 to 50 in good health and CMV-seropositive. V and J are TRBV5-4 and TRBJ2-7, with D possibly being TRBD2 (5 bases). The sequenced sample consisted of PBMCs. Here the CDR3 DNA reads TGTGCCAGCAGCCCCCGGGGCTCCTACGAGCAGTACTTC. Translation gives CASSPRGSYEQYF.